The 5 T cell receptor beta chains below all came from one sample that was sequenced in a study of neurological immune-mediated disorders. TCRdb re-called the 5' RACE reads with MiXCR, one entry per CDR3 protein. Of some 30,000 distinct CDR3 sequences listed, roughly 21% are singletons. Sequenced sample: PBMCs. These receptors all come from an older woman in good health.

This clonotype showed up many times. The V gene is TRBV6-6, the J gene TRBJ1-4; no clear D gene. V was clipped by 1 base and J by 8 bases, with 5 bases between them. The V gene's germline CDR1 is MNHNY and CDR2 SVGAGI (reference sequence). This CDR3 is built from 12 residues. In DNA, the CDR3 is TGTGCCAGCAGTTACTGGCAAGAAAAACTGTTTTTT. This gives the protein CASSYWQEKLFF.

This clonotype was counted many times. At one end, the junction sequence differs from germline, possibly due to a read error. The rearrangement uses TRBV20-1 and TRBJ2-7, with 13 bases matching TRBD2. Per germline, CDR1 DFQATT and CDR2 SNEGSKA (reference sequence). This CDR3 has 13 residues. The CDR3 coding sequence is TGCAGTGCTAGTAGGGGCCCCGGGACTAGCGGGGACTTC. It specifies CSASRGPGTSGDF.

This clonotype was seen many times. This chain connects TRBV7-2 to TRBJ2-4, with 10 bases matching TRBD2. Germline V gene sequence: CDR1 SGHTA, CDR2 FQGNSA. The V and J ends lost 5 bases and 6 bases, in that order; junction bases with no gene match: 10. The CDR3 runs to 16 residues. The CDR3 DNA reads TGTGCCAGCAGCCCCCGACTAGGGACTAGCGTAAACATTCAGTACTTC. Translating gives CASSPRLGTSVNIQYF.

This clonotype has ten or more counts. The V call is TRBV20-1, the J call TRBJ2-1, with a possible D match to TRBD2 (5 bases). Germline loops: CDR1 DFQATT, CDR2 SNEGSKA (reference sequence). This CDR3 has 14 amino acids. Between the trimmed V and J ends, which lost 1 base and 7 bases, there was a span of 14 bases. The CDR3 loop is CSARGADYLNEQFF. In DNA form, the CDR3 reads TGCAGTGCTAGAGGGGCCGACTATCTGAATGAGCAGTTCTTC.

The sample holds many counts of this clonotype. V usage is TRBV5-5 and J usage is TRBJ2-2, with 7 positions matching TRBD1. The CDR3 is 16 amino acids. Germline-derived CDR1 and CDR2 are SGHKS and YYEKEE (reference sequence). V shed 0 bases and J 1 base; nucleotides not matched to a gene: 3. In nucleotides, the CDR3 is TGTGCCAGCAGCTTGGAGGGGGCCCAGAACACCGGGGAGCTGTTTTTT. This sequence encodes CASSLEGAQNTGELFF.